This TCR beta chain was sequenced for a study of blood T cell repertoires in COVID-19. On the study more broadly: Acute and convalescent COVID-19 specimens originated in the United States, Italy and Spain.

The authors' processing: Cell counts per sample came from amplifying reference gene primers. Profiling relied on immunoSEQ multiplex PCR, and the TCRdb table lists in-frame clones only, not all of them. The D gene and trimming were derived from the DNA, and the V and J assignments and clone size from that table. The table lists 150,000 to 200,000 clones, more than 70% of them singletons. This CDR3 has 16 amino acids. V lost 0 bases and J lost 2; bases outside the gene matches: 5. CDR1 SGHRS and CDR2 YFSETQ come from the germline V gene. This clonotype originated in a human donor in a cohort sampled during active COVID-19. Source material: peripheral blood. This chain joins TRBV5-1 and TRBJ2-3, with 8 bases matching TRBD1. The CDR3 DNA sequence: TGCGCCAGCAGCTTGGGTGCGACAGGGGACACAGATACGCAGTATTTT. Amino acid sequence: CASSLGATGDTDTQYF.